Shown below are 10 T cell receptor beta chains from a single sample sequenced in a study of human T cells and chemical hapten exposure (dated by TCRdb to about 2021). This sample's time point label indicates: pre-sensitization, week 0. What the treatment or condition label conveys for this sample: therapeutic diphenylcyclopropenone sensitization with weekly scalp DPC. The receptor library was made with RACE. Sequencing used a NextSeq 500. TCRdb ran its own pipeline on the public reads, namely fastp trimming at Q25 and MiXCR clone calling, and kept in-frame beta chains. Merged by CDR3 protein, the rows form single entries marked with the most common genes and DNA. The sample table shows fewer than 200,000 distinct CDR3 sequences, and 25% to 35% are seen once. About 2.7% of the sample is taken by the ten largest. The source was whole blood, collected in connection with sensitization to the hapten diphenylcyclopropenone (DPC). These receptors were taken from a woman in her thirties with alopecia areata. Some clones in this sample may be carry-over from other donors' samples.

The J gene is TRBJ2-5, the V gene TRBV6-2 or TRBV6-3; possible D gene TRBD2, 6 bases. The CDR3 has 12 residues. Germline CDR1 and CDR2: MNHEY and SVGEGT. Trimming pared 5 bases from V and 7 bases from J, leaving 11 bases between. The CDR3 spells CASSSGLGTQYF. DNA of the CDR3: TGTGCCAGCAGTAGCGGGCTGGGGACCCAGTACTTC.

V usage is TRBV9 and J usage is TRBJ1-1; a weak D match, TRBD1 (6 bases). Deletions cut 0 bases from V and 6 bases from J, with 12 bases between. The CDR3 sequence is 14 residues long. Germline CDR1 and CDR2: SGDLS and YYNGEE. The CDR3 coding sequence is TGTGCCAGCAGCGTAGGGGTACAGGGCTCTGAAGCTTTCTTT. This sequence encodes CASSVGVQGSEAFF.

The genes are TRBV28 and TRBJ1-1; the match to TRBD1 covers 8 bases. Germline CDR1 reads MDHEN; CDR2 reads SYDVKM. The CDR3 runs to 14 residues. Trimming at V came to 7 bases and at J to 3 bases, leaving 7 bases not matched to a gene. CDR3 sequence: CASTDRGRDTEAFF. The CDR3 nucleotides are TGTGCCAGCACTGACAGGGGTAGGGACACTGAAGCTTTCTTT.

V gene TRBV5-1 combines with J gene TRBJ2-3; no firm D call. Germline V gives CDR1 SGHRS, CDR2 YFSETQ. CDR3 length: 13 residues. V was cut by 2 bases and J by 4 bases, with 8 bases left in between. CDR3 bases: TGCGCCAGCAGCTTCGACTTGGCAGATACGCAGTATTTT. Translated, it gives CASSFDLADTQYF. The entire variable domain, with the rest obtained from reference TRBV5-1 and TRBJ2-3, is as follows: KAGVTQTPRYLIKTRGQQVTLSCSPISGHRSVSWYQQTPGQGLQFLFEYFSETQRNKGNFPGRFSGRQFSNSRSEMNVSTLELGDSALYLCASSFDLADTQYFGPGTRLTVL.

This clonotype was seen more than once but under ten times. The genes are TRBV6-5 and TRBJ1-5; TRBD1 agrees at 8 bases. This CDR3 has 13 residues. Per the germline V gene, CDR1 is MNHEY and CDR2 is SVGAGI. The V and J ends lost 4 bases and 7 bases, in that order; junction bases with no gene match: 3. As DNA, the CDR3 is TGTGCCAGCAGTTCATCAGGGGGCCAGCCCCAGCATTTT. Its protein is CASSSSGGQPQHF.

This clonotype was detected once. CDR3 DNA: TGTGCCAGCAGTGAGGCACAGACCCAGTACTTC. Its translation: CASSEAQTQYF. The chain uses TRBV2 and TRBJ2-5; the D is unclear. V was trimmed by 3 bases and J by 6 bases, leaving 5 bases between them. CDR3 size: 11 residues. The germline V gene encodes CDR1 SNHLY and CDR2 FYNNEI.

The chain carries TRBV5-6 and TRBJ2-7; D gene uncertain. Trimming shortened V by 5 bases and J by 0 bases, and 12 bases separated the two germline ends. Per the germline V gene, CDR1 is SGHDT and CDR2 is YYEEEE. This CDR3 is 14 amino acids long. This CDR3 reads CASSPDLDSYEQYF. The CDR3 nucleotides are TGTGCCAGCAGTCCCGACTTGGACTCCTACGAGCAGTACTTC. The full variable domain, in which reference TRBV5-6 and TRBJ2-7 provide the parts outside the CDR3, is DAGVTQSPTHLIKTRGQQVTLRCSPKSGHDTVSWYQQALGQGPQFIFQYYEEEERQRGNFPDRFSGHQFPNYSSELNVNALLLGDSALYLCASSPDLDSYEQYFGPGTRLTVT.

V usage is TRBV7-9 and J usage is TRBJ1-2; TRBD1 is a possible D gene (5 bases). With 0 bases removed from V and 0 bases from J, the gap between germline ends came to 8 bases. The CDR3 extends over 15 amino acids. From germline, CDR1 is SEHNR and CDR2 FQNEAQ (reference sequence). The CDR3 loop is CASSLAGATNYGYTF. The CDR3 bases are TGTGCCAGCAGCTTAGCAGGGGCCACTAACTATGGCTACACCTTC.

The chain combines TRBV6-1 with TRBJ1-2, with 7 bases fitting TRBD1. Trimming removed 8 bases from V and 6 bases from J; junction bases left unmatched: 9. Germline CDR1 and CDR2: MNHNS and SASEGT. The CDR3 contains 13 residues. The CDR3 DNA follows: TGTGCCAGCGCACAGGGGAGGGGGAATGGCTACACCTTC. Protein sequence: CASAQGRGNGYTF.

This clonotype was observed a few times. This chain connects TRBV20-1 to TRBJ2-7, with 10 bases fitting TRBD2. Germline CDR1 is DFQATT and CDR2 is SNEGSKA (reference sequence). The CDR3 has 14 residues. V shed 8 bases and J 7 bases; nucleotides not matched to a gene: 14. CDR3 nucleotides: TGCAGTACCACCCCCCTAGCGGGAGTGGAAGAGCAGTACTTC. As protein: CSTTPLAGVEEQYF.